This T cell receptor (beta chain) was captured by sequencing in a study of T cells in Graves' hyperthyroidism and ophthalmopathy. Using RNA transcripts as the source, TCR beta CDR3 regions were amplified. First-round RT-PCR targeting the TCR CDR3 was performed with the HTBI primer set. MiXCR, applied by TCRdb to the multiplex PCR reads, yields one record per CDR3 protein. The sample holds fewer than 400,000 distinct CDR3 sequences; roughly 13% are singletons and the top ten take 25% to 30%. Active moderate-to-severe ophthalmopathy, Clinical Activity Score at least 3, NOSPECS at least 4, under 3 months' duration. Clinicians diagnosed patients from clinical symptoms, serum thyroxine and TRAb, thyroid ultrasound and orbital computed tomography. Whole-study results and caveats: Blood shared most expanded thyroid clonotypes above 0.001. Ophthalmopathy was model-predicted a median about 6.7 months pre-onset.

From germline, CDR1 is SGHRS and CDR2 YFSETQ. This CDR3 is 14 amino acids long. This clonotype has at least ten counts. The antigen remains unidentified. At one end, the junction sequence differs from germline, possibly due to a read error. The source of this sequence is a man between 45 and 60 years old with Graves' ophthalmopathy. This chain uses TRBV5-1 with TRBJ2-7, with 9 bases that match TRBD1. The specimen was blood. The CDR3 region is CASSFGQGPYEQYF. CDR3 sequence (DNA): TGTGCCAGCAGCTTCGGACAGGGGCCGTACGAGCAGTACTTC.